The clone carrying this T cell receptor beta chain turned up a few times. The target antigen is unknown. The entry originates in a study of T cells in Graves' hyperthyroidism and ophthalmopathy. At the level of the study: Blood was drawn when the patient was first diagnosed and still untreated.

This CDR3 contains 13 residues. V was cut by 7 bases and J by 0 bases, with 9 bases left in between. The germline V gene has CDR1 LGHNT and CDR2 FRNRAP. The study's findings and limits: Most clonotypes expanded in the thyroid (above 0.001) were also present in blood.

Among ophthalmopathy patients, the Clinical Activity Score reached at least 3, the NOSPECS grade reached at least 4, and duration remained under 3 months. In making diagnoses, clinical symptoms, serum thyroxine and TRAb, thyroid ultrasound and orbital computed tomography were all used. TCR beta CDR3 regions were amplified from RNA transcripts. An initial round of RT-PCR targeting the TCR CDR3 relied on the HTBI primer set. TCRdb reprocessed the multiplex PCR reads via MiXCR and lists one record per CDR3 protein. This table holds over 500,000 distinct CDR3 sequences, roughly 15% found once. V usage is TRBV12-5 and J usage is TRBJ1-2; D call uncertain. The TCR sequence derives from a woman aged 25 to 39 with Graves' ophthalmopathy. The sample taken for sequencing was blood. The CDR3 DNA follows: TGTGCTAGTGTGCGGAGAGCTAACTATGGCTACACCTTC. This translates into CASVRRANYGYTF.